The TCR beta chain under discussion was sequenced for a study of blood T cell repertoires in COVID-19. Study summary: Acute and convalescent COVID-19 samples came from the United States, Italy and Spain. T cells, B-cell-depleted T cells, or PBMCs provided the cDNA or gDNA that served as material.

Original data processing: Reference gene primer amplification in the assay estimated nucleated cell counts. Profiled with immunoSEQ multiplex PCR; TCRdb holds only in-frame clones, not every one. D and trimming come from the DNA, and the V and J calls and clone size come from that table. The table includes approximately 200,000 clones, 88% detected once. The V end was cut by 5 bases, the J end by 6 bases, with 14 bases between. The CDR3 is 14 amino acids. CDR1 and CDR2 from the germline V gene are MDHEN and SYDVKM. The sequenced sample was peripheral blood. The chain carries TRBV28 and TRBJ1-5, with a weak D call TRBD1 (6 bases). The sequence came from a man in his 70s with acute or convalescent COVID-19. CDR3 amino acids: CASSPGQLGQPQHF. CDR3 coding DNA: TGTGCCAGCAGTCCTGGACAGTTAGGTCAGCCCCAGCATTTT.